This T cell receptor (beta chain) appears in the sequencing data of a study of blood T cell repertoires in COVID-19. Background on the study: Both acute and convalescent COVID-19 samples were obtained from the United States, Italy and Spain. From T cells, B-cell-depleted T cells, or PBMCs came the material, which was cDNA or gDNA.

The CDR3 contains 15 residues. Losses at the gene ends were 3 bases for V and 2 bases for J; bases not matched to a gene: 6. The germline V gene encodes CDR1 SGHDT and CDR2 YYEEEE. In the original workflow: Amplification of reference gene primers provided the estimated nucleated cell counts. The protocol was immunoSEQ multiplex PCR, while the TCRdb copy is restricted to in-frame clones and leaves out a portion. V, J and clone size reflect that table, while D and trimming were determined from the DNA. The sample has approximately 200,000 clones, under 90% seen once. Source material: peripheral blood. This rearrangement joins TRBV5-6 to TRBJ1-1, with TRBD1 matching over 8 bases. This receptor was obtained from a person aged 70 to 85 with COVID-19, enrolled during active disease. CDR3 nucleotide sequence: TGTGCCAGCAGCTCCAGGGGGCAGGGAAACACTGAAGCTTTCTTT. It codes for CASSSRGQGNTEAFF. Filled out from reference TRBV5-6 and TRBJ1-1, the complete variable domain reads DAGVTQSPTHLIKTRGQQVTLRCSPKSGHDTVSWYQQALGQGPQFIFQYYEEEERQRGNFPDRFSGHQFPNYSSELNVNALLLGDSALYLCASSSRGQGNTEAFFGQGTRLTVV.